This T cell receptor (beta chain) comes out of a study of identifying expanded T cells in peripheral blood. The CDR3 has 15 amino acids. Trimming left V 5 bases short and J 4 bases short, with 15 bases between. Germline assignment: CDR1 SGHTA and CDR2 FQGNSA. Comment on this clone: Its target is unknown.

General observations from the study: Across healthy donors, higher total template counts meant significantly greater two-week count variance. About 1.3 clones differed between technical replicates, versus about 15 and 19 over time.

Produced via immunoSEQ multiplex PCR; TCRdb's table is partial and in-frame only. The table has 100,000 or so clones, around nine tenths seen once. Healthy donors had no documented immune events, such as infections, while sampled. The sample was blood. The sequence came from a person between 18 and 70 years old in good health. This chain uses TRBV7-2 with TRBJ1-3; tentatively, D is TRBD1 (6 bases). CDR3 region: CASSEQGLLGNTIYF. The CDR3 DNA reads TGTGCCAGCAGCGAGCAGGGGCTGCTCGGAAACACCATATATTTT.